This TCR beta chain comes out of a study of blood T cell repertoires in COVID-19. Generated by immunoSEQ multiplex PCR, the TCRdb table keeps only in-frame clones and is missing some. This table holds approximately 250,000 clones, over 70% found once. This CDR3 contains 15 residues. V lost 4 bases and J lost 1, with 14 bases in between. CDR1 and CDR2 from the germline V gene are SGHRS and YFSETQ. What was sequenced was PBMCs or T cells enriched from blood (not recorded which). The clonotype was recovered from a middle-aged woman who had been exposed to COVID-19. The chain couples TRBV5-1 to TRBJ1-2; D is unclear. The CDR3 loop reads CASSGGDGINYGYTF. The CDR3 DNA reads TGCGCCAGCAGCGGAGGAGACGGAATTAACTATGGCTACACCTTC.